This T cell receptor (beta chain) derives from a study of response to subunit inactivated influenza vaccine. Germline assignment: CDR1 SGHTA and CDR2 FQGTGA. The V end was cut by 5 bases, the J end by 2 bases, with 15 bases between. The CDR3 is 16 residues long. Findings of the study overall: Each seasonal influenza vaccination recruits few new T cells, the authors suggested.

TCRdb recomputed calls from the RT-PCR reads with MiXCR, one row per CDR3 protein. The sample shows 630,000 or so distinct CDR3 sequences, 15% to 19% of them seen only once. This clonotype has a handful of counts. Its antigen is undetermined. Material: PBMCs from blood, obtained roughly 12 days after vaccination. The genes are TRBV7-3 and TRBJ2-2, with a weak D call TRBD2 (5 bases). The clonotype comes from a man between 50 and 59 years old who received an inactivated influenza vaccine. The CDR3 DNA follows: TGTGCCAGCAGCCCCCGGGGTAGCGCTAACACCGGGGAGCTGTTTTTT. It codes for CASSPRGSANTGELFF.